The sample holds a few counts of the clone carrying this T cell receptor (beta chain). The study excluded patients with uncontrolled infection, other autoimmune disease, pregnancy or lactation. Every diagnosis used clinical symptoms, serum thyroxine and TRAb, thyroid ultrasound and orbital computed tomography. CDR3 length: 14 amino acids. The germline gives CDR1 GTSNPN, CDR2 SVGIG (reference sequence). Trimming took off 0 bases at V and 3 bases at J, with 11 bases between the two ends. This specimen belongs to a study of T cells in Graves' hyperthyroidism and ophthalmopathy. Researchers amplified the TCR beta CDR3 regions from RNA transcripts. An initial round of RT-PCR targeting the TCR CDR3 relied on the HTBI primer set. TCRdb itself ran the multiplex PCR reads through MiXCR, one entry per CDR3 protein. Of around 520,000 distinct CDR3 sequences listed, over 13% were seen once; the top ten hold around 17%.

J is TRBJ1-1 and V is TRBV30, with D tentatively TRBD1 (6 bases). This sequence was found in a woman aged 18-29 years with Graves' hyperthyroidism. Sequencing was done on a sample of blood. CDR3 DNA sequence: TGTGCCTGGAGTGTAGGGGACACACACACTGAAGCTTTCTTT. Amino acids: CAWSVGDTHTEAFF.